This T cell receptor beta chain was retrieved from a study of identical twins. Worth noting for this clonotype: The antigen is undetermined.

Trimming took 4 bases from V and 6 from J; bases not matched to a gene: 6. This CDR3 is 14 amino acids long. Germline values: CDR1 SGHRS, CDR2 YFSETQ. Study-wide findings and caveats: Cord blood beta clonotypes present at high abundance carried fewer insertions; no such pattern appeared in memory repertoires.

A single record per CDR3 protein comes from TCRdb applying MiXCR to the 5' RACE reads. The sample holds some 1,700,000 distinct CDR3 sequences, about 31% seen once. This TCR derives from a newborn girl in good health. Sample: cord blood. The chain has TRBV5-1 and TRBJ1-4; 7 bases align to TRBD1. This CDR3 is CASSVQGPDEKLFF. The CDR3 DNA sequence: TGCGCCAGCAGCGTACAGGGGCCAGATGAAAAACTGTTTTTT.